This TCR beta chain was observed in a study of beta chain features in type 1 diabetes. Study in general: The study found patients and healthy donors alike in age, gender and cell yields. Study-level results: The question of HLA type influencing TCRB rearrangement was one that remained unresolved here. For patients and controls alike, PCR might favor shorter templates to the same degree.

The germline V and J ends were trimmed by 6 bases and 3 bases, with 9 bases remaining between them. Germline values: CDR1 SNHLY, CDR2 FYNNEI. The CDR3 spans 12 residues. This clone occurred a few times. Its antigen remains unidentified. cDNA synthesis used the whole RNA isolate, giving expressed TCRB sequences. Method: immunoSEQ multiplex PCR; TCRdb's copy keeps in-frame clones and lacks some. The sample holds fewer than 900,000 clones, 15% to 20% seen once. Sequenced input: naive CD4+ T cells from blood. The sequence was obtained from a woman between 18 and 30 years old in good health. This chain connects TRBV2 to TRBJ2-7, with D uncertain. The CDR3 is CASRGSGYEQYF. For the CDR3, the DNA is TGTGCCAGCAGGGGGTCGGGCTACGAGCAGTACTTC.